The rows below give T cell receptor beta chains drawn from one sample of a study of blood T cell repertoires in COVID-19. Sequencing was performed with immunoSEQ multiplex PCR; in TCRdb, only in-frame clones are kept and a portion is missing. The sample has 180,000 or so clones; about 85% are singletons. Sequences were obtained from peripheral blood. Receptor source: a man in his sixties who had recovered from COVID-19. The CDR3 runs from the conserved cysteine through the conserved F or W. The D gene is left open where the match is weak. The size field is filled for only some rows; it gives once, few, many or a size class.

CDR3: CASSFPGSGEDTQYF
DNA: TGTGCCAGCAGCTTTCCGGGATCAGGGGAAGATACGCAGTATTTT
J: TRBJ2-3
D: NA
size: NA
length: 15
V: TRBV7-3

CDR3: CATMDRGSYEQYF
DNA: TGTGCCACTATGGACAGGGGATCCTACGAGCAGTACTTC
J: TRBJ2-7
D: TRBD1
size: NA
length: 13
V: TRBV19

CDR3: CASSLQGENEQFF
DNA: TGTGCCAGCAGTTTACAGGGGGAGAATGAGCAGTTCTTC
J: TRBJ2-1
D: TRBD1
size: NA
length: 13
V: TRBV6-5

CDR3: CASSLGTGNSNQPQHF
DNA: TGTGCCAGCAGCTTAGGAACGGGAAATAGCAATCAGCCCCAGCATTTT
J: TRBJ1-5
D: NA
size: NA
length: 16
V: TRBV7-9

CDR3: CASSSQGPTGTDTQYF
DNA: TGTGCCAGCAGTTCACAGGGGCCCACCGGCACAGATACGCAGTATTTT
J: TRBJ2-3
D: TRBD1
size: few
length: 16
V: TRBV6-5

CDR3: CASSVGQSIYEQYF
DNA: TGTGCCAGCAGTGTCGGACAGAGCATCTACGAGCAGTACTTC
J: TRBJ2-7
D: NA
size: NA
length: 14
V: TRBV2

CDR3: CASKGPTNEKLFF
DNA: TGTGCCAGTAAGGGGCCAACTAATGAAAAACTGTTTTTT
J: TRBJ1-4
D: NA
size: NA
length: 13
V: TRBV6-6

CDR3: CATNPGTGTGVAANVLTF
DNA: TGTGCCACCAACCCGGGGACAGGGACCGGAGTCGCGGCCAACGTCCTGACTTTC
J: TRBJ2-6
D: TRBD1
size: NA
length: 18
V: TRBV24-1

CDR3: CASSLSGRYHNEQFF
DNA: TGTGCCAGCAGTTTATCGGGCAGATACCACAATGAGCAGTTCTTC
J: TRBJ2-1
D: NA
size: few
length: 15
V: TRBV27

CDR3: CASSLGGREFTDTQYF
DNA: TGTGCCAGCAGCTTAGGAGGGCGGGAGTTCACAGATACGCAGTATTTT
J: TRBJ2-3
D: TRBD2
size: once
length: 16
V: TRBV7-6

CDR3: CASSAQGTTEAFF
DNA: TGTGCCAGCAGTGCCCAGGGCACCACTGAAGCTTTCTTT
J: TRBJ1-1
D: NA
size: NA
length: 13
V: TRBV12-3/TRBV12-4

CDR3: CASSIDQGDYQPQHF
DNA: TGTGCCAGTAGTATAGATCAGGGGGACTATCAGCCCCAGCATTTT
J: TRBJ1-5
D: TRBD1
size: NA
length: 15
V: TRBV19

CDR3: CATSDGDRGAFF
DNA: TGTGCCACCAGTGATGGGGACCGGGGGGCTTTCTTT
J: TRBJ1-1
D: NA
size: once
length: 12
V: TRBV24-1

CDR3: CAITRAGAGDTQYF
DNA: TGTGCCATCACCCGGGCAGGGGCAGGGGATACGCAGTATTTT
J: TRBJ2-3
D: NA
size: NA
length: 14
V: TRBV10-3

CDR3: CASSWLAGGRSTDTQYF
DNA: TGCGCCAGCAGTTGGCTAGCGGGGGGCCGGAGCACAGATACGCAGTATTTT
J: TRBJ2-3
D: TRBD2
size: NA
length: 17
V: TRBV5-1

CDR3: CASSSWTGDYGYTF
DNA: TGTGCCAGCAGTTCCTGGACAGGTGACTATGGCTACACCTTC
J: TRBJ1-2
D: TRBD1
size: NA
length: 14
V: TRBV27

CDR3: CASSRLTGNEQYF
DNA: TGTGCCAGCAGCCGCCTGACAGGCAACGAGCAGTACTTC
J: TRBJ2-7
D: NA
size: few
length: 13
V: TRBV3-1/TRBV3-2

CDR3: CASSLGQAAIRQFF
DNA: TGTGCCAGCAGCTTAGGACAGGCCGCTATAAGGCAGTTCTTC
J: TRBJ2-1
D: NA
size: few
length: 14
V: TRBV7-2

CDR3: CASSIGGAGISGNTIYF
DNA: TGTGCCAGTAGTATAGGGGGCGCAGGGATCTCTGGAAACACCATATATTTT
J: TRBJ1-3
D: NA
size: NA
length: 17
V: TRBV19

CDR3: CASSPRTGGTASSYNEQFF
DNA: TGTGCCAGCAGTCCCAGGACAGGGGGTACGGCGAGCTCCTACAATGAGCAGTTCTTC
J: TRBJ2-1
D: TRBD1
size: NA
length: 19
V: TRBV6-2/TRBV6-3

CDR3: CASSFQAHNEQFF
DNA: TGTGCCAGCAGCTTTCAGGCCCACAATGAGCAGTTCTTC
J: TRBJ2-1
D: NA
size: NA
length: 13
V: TRBV5-6

CDR3: CASSDLDSPNTEAFF
DNA: TGCGCCAGCAGTGACCTGGACAGCCCTAACACTGAAGCTTTCTTT
J: TRBJ1-1
D: NA
size: NA
length: 15
V: TRBV10-2

CDR3: CASSEADGQGPSAQHF
DNA: TGTGCCAGCAGTGAAGCGGACGGGCAGGGCCCCTCTGCCCAGCATTTT
J: TRBJ1-5
D: NA
size: once
length: 16
V: TRBV6-1

CDR3: CASSYGGFEQYF
DNA: TGTGCCAGCAGTTATGGGGGCTTTGAGCAGTACTTC
J: TRBJ2-7
D: NA
size: NA
length: 12
V: TRBV12-3/TRBV12-4

CDR3: CASSEVGDYNEQFF
DNA: TGTGCCAGCAGTGAGGTGGGAGACTACAATGAGCAGTTCTTC
J: TRBJ2-1
D: NA
size: few
length: 14
V: TRBV2

CDR3: CASSFLNQETQYF
DNA: TGTGCCAGCAGTTTTTTAAACCAAGAGACCCAGTACTTC
J: TRBJ2-5
D: NA
size: NA
length: 13
V: TRBV12-3/TRBV12-4

CDR3: CASSGGVGTAGELFF
DNA: TGTGCCAGCAGTGGGGGGGTGGGAACCGCCGGGGAGCTGTTTTTT
J: TRBJ2-2
D: NA
size: NA
length: 15
V: TRBV25-1

CDR3: CASSQIRGLAGGLSNNEQFF
DNA: TGTGCCAGCAGCCAAATAAGGGGACTAGCGGGGGGGCTTTCCAACAATGAGCAGTTCTTC
J: TRBJ2-1
D: TRBD2
size: NA
length: 20
V: TRBV14

CDR3: CASSLVGGTDYGYTF
DNA: TGCGCCAGCAGCTTAGTTGGGGGGACAGACTATGGCTACACCTTC
J: TRBJ1-2
D: TRBD1
size: NA
length: 15
V: TRBV5-1

CDR3: CATSDLLPGQGRGSSYNEQFF
DNA: TGTGCCACCAGTGATTTGCTTCCGGGACAGGGTAGAGGAAGCTCCTACAATGAGCAGTTCTTC
J: TRBJ2-1
D: TRBD1
size: NA
length: 21
V: TRBV24-1

CDR3: CASSLGDALLSDYTF
DNA: TGTGCCAGCAGCTTAGGTGACGCCTTGCTGAGCGACTACACCTTC
J: TRBJ1-2
D: NA
size: few
length: 15
V: TRBV7-9

CDR3: CASSLYINTEAFF
DNA: TGTGCCAGCAGCTTATACATAAACACTGAAGCTTTCTTT
J: TRBJ1-1
D: NA
size: NA
length: 13
V: TRBV7-3

CDR3: CSVTAGAGNQPQHF
DNA: TGCAGCGTTACCGCAGGGGCAGGCAATCAGCCCCAGCATTTT
J: TRBJ1-5
D: NA
size: many
length: 14
V: TRBV29-1

CDR3: CASSLSGTGSYEQYF
DNA: TGTGCCAGCAGTTTATCCGGGACAGGGTCCTACGAGCAGTACTTC
J: TRBJ2-7
D: TRBD1
size: NA
length: 15
V: TRBV27

CDR3: CASSLWGQGNTDTQYF
DNA: TGTGCCAGCAGCTTATGGGGACAGGGGAATACAGATACGCAGTATTTT
J: TRBJ2-3
D: TRBD1
size: NA
length: 16
V: TRBV7-3

CDR3: CASSLGRGGLSYNEQFF
DNA: TGTGCCAGCAGCTTAGGACGCGGGGGGCTCTCCTACAATGAGCAGTTCTTC
J: TRBJ2-1
D: TRBD2
size: NA
length: 17
V: TRBV5-4

CDR3: CASSSDSFYTF
DNA: TGTGCCAGCTCCTCGGACAGCTTCTACACCTTC
J: TRBJ1-2
D: NA
size: NA
length: 11
V: TRBV2

CDR3: CASSPRGQGYHEQYF
DNA: TGTGCCAGCAGTCCCAGAGGGCAGGGGTACCACGAGCAGTACTTC
J: TRBJ2-7
D: NA
size: NA
length: 15
V: TRBV7-8

CDR3: CASSFGRVNEQYF
DNA: TGTGCCAGCAGCTTCGGGAGGGTAAACGAGCAGTACTTC
J: TRBJ2-7
D: TRBD2
size: NA
length: 13
V: TRBV7-9

CDR3: CASSLVAGGSYEQYF
DNA: TGTGCCAGCAGCTTGGTGGCAGGGGGATCCTACGAGCAGTACTTC
J: TRBJ2-7
D: TRBD1
size: NA
length: 15
V: TRBV5-5

CDR3: CASSDTASGGEAGELFF
DNA: TGTGCCAGCAGTGACACGGCTAGCGGGGGAGAGGCCGGGGAGCTGTTTTTT
J: TRBJ2-2
D: TRBD2
size: few
length: 17
V: TRBV6-4

CDR3: CASSLVTAGQENNSPLHF
DNA: TGTGCCAGTAGTCTAGTAACCGCGGGACAGGAAAATAATTCACCCCTCCACTTT
J: TRBJ1-6
D: TRBD1
size: NA
length: 18
V: TRBV19

CDR3: CASSLAFQGAREQYF
DNA: TGTGCCAGCAGCTTAGCGTTCCAGGGGGCGCGGGAGCAGTACTTC
J: TRBJ2-7
D: TRBD1
size: NA
length: 15
V: TRBV7-9

CDR3: CASSPLDRGIGKLFF
DNA: TGTGCCAGCAGCCCCCTAGACAGGGGAATAGGGAAACTGTTTTTT
J: TRBJ1-4
D: TRBD1
size: NA
length: 15
V: TRBV9

CDR3: CASNQGGNSPLHF
DNA: TGTGCCAGCAACCAGGGGGGTAATTCACCCCTCCACTTT
J: TRBJ1-6
D: TRBD1
size: once
length: 13
V: TRBV6-5

CDR3: CASSSTQQGSEQYF
DNA: TGTGCCAGCAGCTCCACACAACAAGGGAGCGAGCAGTACTTC
J: TRBJ2-7
D: NA
size: NA
length: 14
V: TRBV5-4

CDR3: CASSLAGNTDTQYF
DNA: TGCGCCAGCAGCTTGGCAGGTAACACAGATACGCAGTATTTT
J: TRBJ2-3
D: NA
size: NA
length: 14
V: TRBV5-1

CDR3: CASSSTSGGPNNEQFF
DNA: TGTGCCAGCAGTTCGACAAGCGGGGGACCTAACAATGAGCAGTTCTTC
J: TRBJ2-1
D: TRBD2
size: NA
length: 16
V: TRBV27

CDR3: CASSPSSGRGLGNTIYF
DNA: TGTGCCAGCAGCCCGTCCTCAGGCAGGGGGCTTGGAAACACCATATATTTT
J: TRBJ1-3
D: TRBD1
size: NA
length: 17
V: TRBV7-2

CDR3: CAWSPLAGGSTQYF
DNA: TGTGCCTGGAGTCCACTAGCGGGGGGCTCTACGCAGTATTTT
J: TRBJ2-3
D: TRBD2
size: once
length: 14
V: TRBV30

CDR3: CASSPGTSGGADTQYF
DNA: TGTGCCAGCAGCCCCGGGACTAGCGGGGGTGCAGATACGCAGTATTTT
J: TRBJ2-3
D: TRBD2
size: NA
length: 16
V: TRBV9

CDR3: CASSLDNQETQYF
DNA: TGTGCCAGCAGCTTGGACAACCAAGAGACCCAGTACTTC
J: TRBJ2-5
D: NA
size: few
length: 13
V: TRBV5-4

CDR3: CASSTGQGGEKLFF
DNA: TGTGCCAGCAGTACTGGACAGGGTGGTGAAAAACTGTTTTTT
J: TRBJ1-4
D: TRBD1
size: NA
length: 14
V: TRBV5-8

CDR3: CASTQGGDLKEQFF
DNA: TGTGCCAGCACCCAGGGAGGAGACCTGAAGGAGCAGTTCTTC
J: TRBJ2-1
D: NA
size: NA
length: 14
V: TRBV11-2

CDR3: CASSLTVNEKLFF
DNA: TGCGCCAGCAGCTTGACGGTAAATGAAAAACTGTTTTTT
J: TRBJ1-4
D: NA
size: once
length: 13
V: TRBV5-1

CDR3: CASSTTSGAYNEQFF
DNA: TGTGCCAGCAGCACGACTAGCGGGGCATACAATGAGCAGTTCTTC
J: TRBJ2-1
D: TRBD2
size: NA
length: 15
V: TRBV11-3

CDR3: CASSEGPPGGYGYTF
DNA: TGTGCCAGCAGTGAAGGCCCTCCGGGAGGCTATGGCTACACCTTC
J: TRBJ1-2
D: NA
size: NA
length: 15
V: TRBV6-1

CDR3: CASSFRTGPYEQYF
DNA: TGTGCCAGCAGCTTCCGGACAGGTCCCTACGAGCAGTACTTC
J: TRBJ2-7
D: TRBD1
size: once
length: 14
V: TRBV4-2

CDR3: CASSLGGLEGNTIYF
DNA: TGCGCCAGCAGCTTAGGCGGGTTAGAAGGAAACACCATATATTTT
J: TRBJ1-3
D: NA
size: NA
length: 15
V: TRBV5-1